This T cell receptor beta chain was recovered during a study of cytomegalovirus exposure and HLA in healthy donors. Findings and limits, study-wide: According to a later analysis, donors in an Asian-associated ancestry cluster reportedly had fewer N-insertions than the approximately 720-donor mean.

The PCR made use of 60 Vbeta and 13 Jbeta primers. Repertoires were generated with immunoSEQ multiplex PCR, while TCRdb's copy carries only in-frame clones and drops some. The sample gives 160,000 or so clones, 80% of which show up once; roughly 4.7% is in the top ten. In germline, CDR1 is SGHTA, CDR2 FQGTGA. The CDR3 loop spans 15 amino acids. Trimming took 5 bases from V and 4 from J, leaving 15 bases between them. With regard to this clone: Its antigen is as yet unknown.

This clonotype originated in a man aged 25-40 years in good health and CMV-seronegative. This sequence joins TRBV7-3 and TRBJ2-1; TRBD2 is a possible D gene (6 bases). Material for sequencing was PBMCs. The CDR3 loop reads CASSELASPYNEQFF. The CDR3 bases are TGTGCCAGCAGCGAGCTAGCGTCTCCTTACAATGAGCAGTTCTTC.